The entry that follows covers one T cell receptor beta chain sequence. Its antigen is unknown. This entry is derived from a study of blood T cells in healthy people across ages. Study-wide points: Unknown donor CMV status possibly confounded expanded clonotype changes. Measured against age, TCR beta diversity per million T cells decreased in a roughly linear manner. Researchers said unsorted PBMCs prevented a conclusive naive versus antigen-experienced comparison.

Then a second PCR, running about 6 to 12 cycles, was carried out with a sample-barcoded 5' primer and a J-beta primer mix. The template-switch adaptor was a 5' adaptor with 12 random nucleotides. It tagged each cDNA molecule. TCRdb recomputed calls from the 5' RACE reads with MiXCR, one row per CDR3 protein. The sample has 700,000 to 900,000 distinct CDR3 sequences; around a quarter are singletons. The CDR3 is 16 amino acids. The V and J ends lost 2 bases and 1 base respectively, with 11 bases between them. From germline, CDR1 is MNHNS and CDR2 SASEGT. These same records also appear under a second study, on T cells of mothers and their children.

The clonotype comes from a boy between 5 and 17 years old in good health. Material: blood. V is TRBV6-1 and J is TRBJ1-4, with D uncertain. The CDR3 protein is CASSEQAARTNEKLFF. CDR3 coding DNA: TGTGCCAGCAGTGAACAGGCGGCGCGAACTAATGAAAAACTGTTTTTT.